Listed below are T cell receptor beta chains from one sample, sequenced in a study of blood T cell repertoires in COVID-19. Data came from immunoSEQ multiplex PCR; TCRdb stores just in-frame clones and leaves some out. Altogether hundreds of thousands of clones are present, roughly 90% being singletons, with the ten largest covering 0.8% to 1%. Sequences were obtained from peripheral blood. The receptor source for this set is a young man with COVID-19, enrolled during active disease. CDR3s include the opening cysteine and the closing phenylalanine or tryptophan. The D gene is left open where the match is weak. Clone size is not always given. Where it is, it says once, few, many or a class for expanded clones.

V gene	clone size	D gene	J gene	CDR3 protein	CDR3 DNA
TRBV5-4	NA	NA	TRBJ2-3	CASSSARSTDTQYF	TGTGCCAGCAGCTCGGCGCGGAGCACAGATACGCAGTATTTT
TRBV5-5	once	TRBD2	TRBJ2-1	CASSFIAGGVYEQFF	TGTGCCAGCAGCTTCATAGCGGGGGGAGTCTATGAGCAGTTCTTC
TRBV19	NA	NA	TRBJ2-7	CASSIGFRGVGYEQYF	TGTGCCAGTAGTATCGGTTTTCGCGGTGTTGGCTACGAGCAGTACTTC
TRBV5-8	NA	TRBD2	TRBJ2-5	CANKARGTETQYF	TGTGCGAACAAGGCGCGGGGGACAGAGACCCAGTACTTC
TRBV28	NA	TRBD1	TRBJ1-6	CASSAHAGTGIVSYNSPLHF	TGTGCCAGCAGTGCCCACGCCGGGACAGGGATTGTGTCCTATAATTCACCCCTCCACTTT
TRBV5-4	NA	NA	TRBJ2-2	CASSLDWGRYTGELFF	TGTGCCAGCAGCTTGGACTGGGGCCGGTACACCGGGGAGCTGTTTTTT
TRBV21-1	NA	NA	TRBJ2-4	CASSNPGGQGPKNIQYF	TGTGCCAGCAGCAACCCGGGTGGACAGGGGCCCAAAAACATTCAGTACTTC
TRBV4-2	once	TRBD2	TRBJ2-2	CASSLGLKREIGELFF	TGTGCCAGCAGCCTAGGCTTAAAGCGGGAGATCGGGGAGCTGTTTTTT
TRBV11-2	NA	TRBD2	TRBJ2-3	CASSLGVGLAFSTDTQYF	TGTGCCAGCAGCTTAGGAGTGGGACTAGCGTTTAGCACAGATACGCAGTATTTT
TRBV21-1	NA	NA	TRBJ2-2	CACTSTSANTGELFF	TGTGCCTGCACTTCGACTAGCGCGAACACCGGGGAGCTGTTTTTT
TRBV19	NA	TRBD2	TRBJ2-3	CASSSGLARSTDTQYF	TGTGCCAGTAGTTCCGGACTAGCGCGAAGCACAGATACGCAGTATTTT
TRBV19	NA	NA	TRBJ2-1	CASSIDPSVTYEQFF	TGTGCCAGTAGTATAGATCCTAGCGTTACATATGAGCAGTTCTTC
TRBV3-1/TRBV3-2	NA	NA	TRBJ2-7	CASSRQPGSSYEQYF	TGTGCCAGCAGCCGCCAGCCGGGTAGCTCCTACGAGCAGTACTTC
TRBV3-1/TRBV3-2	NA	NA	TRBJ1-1	CASSQDSAGRTEAFF	TGTGCCAGCAGCCAAGATTCCGCGGGGCGGACTGAAGCTTTCTTT
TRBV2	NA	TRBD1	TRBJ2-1	CASSQQGIGSYNEQFF	TGTGCCAGCAGTCAACAGGGGATCGGCTCCTACAATGAGCAGTTCTTC
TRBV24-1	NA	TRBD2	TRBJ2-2	CATSEVLAGTGELFF	TGTGCCACCAGTGAGGTCCTAGCGGGAACCGGGGAGCTGTTTTTT
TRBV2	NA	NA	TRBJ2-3	CASSGRRGDTQYF	TGTGCCAGCAGTGGACGGCGCGGGGATACGCAGTATTTT
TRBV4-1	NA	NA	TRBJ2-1	CASSQDGSYNEQFF	TGCGCCAGCAGCCAAGACGGCTCCTACAATGAGCAGTTCTTC
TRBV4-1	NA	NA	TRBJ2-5	CASSPHGAGKETQYF	TGCGCCAGCAGCCCTCATGGGGCGGGAAAAGAGACCCAGTACTTC
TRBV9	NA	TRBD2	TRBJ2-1	CASAGLAGNNEQFF	TGTGCCAGCGCAGGGCTAGCGGGAAACAATGAGCAGTTCTTC
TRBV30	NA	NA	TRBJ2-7	CAWSTSTRRSREQYF	TGTGCCTGGAGTACTAGCACCCGTCGGAGCCGCGAGCAGTACTTC
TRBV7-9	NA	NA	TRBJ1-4	CASAQRGSGKGEKLFF	TGTGCCAGCGCCCAAAGGGGGAGCGGGAAGGGTGAAAAACTGTTTTTT
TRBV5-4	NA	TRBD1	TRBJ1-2	CASSFAGQGSGGYTF	TGTGCCAGCAGCTTTGCGGGACAGGGGTCGGGTGGCTACACCTTC
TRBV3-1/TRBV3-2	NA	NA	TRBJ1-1	CASSYQLNTEAFF	TGTGCCAGCAGCTATCAGTTGAACACTGAAGCTTTCTTT
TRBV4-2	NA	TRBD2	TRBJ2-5	CASSQDLASGRAETQYF	TGTGCCAGCAGCCAAGATTTGGCTAGCGGGAGGGCGGAGACCCAGTACTTC
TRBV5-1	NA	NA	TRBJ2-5	CASSLGQEGETQYF	TGCGCCAGCAGCTTGGGACAAGAAGGAGAGACCCAGTACTTC
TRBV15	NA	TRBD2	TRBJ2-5	CATSRDGRTSGRARETQYF	TGTGCCACCAGCAGAGATGGCAGGACTAGCGGGAGGGCCCGAGAGACCCAGTACTTC
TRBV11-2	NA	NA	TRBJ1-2	CASRAGARYTF	TGTGCCTCCCGTGCAGGTGCGCGCTACACCTTC
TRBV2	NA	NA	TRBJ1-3	CASSARGTSGNTIYF	TGTGCCAGCAGTGCTCGGGGGACCTCTGGAAACACCATATATTTT
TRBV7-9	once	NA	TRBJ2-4	CASSNPNIAKNIQYF	TGTGCCAGCAGCAATCCGAACATAGCCAAAAACATTCAGTACTTC